Shown below are 22 T cell receptor beta chains from a single sample sequenced in a study of shared clonotypes between healthy human individuals. CD8 cells classed as naive were CD45RO-negative and positively selected for CCR7, excluding terminally differentiated effector memory CD45RA+ cells. Assay: immunoSEQ multiplex PCR; the TCRdb copy retains only in-frame clones and omits some. The sample has approximately 840,000 clones; about 96% are singletons. Sequenced sample: naive CD8+ T cells sorted from blood. The receptors come from a man aged 30 to 39 in good health.

This clone is a singleton in its sample. The chain employs TRBV13 and TRBJ1-2, with D unclear. The ends were cut back, 4 bases at V and 2 bases at J, with 17 bases in the middle. CDR1 is PRHDT, CDR2 FYEKMQ, per germline (reference sequence). This CDR3 region has 16 residues. The CDR3 is CASSSSLVQRNYGYTF. The CDR3 DNA reads as TGTGCCAGCAGCTCATCGCTTGTACAGCGAAACTATGGCTACACCTTC. The variable domain in full, completed from reference TRBV13 and TRBJ1-2, reads AAGVIQSPRHLIKEKRETATLKCYPIPRHDTVYWYQQGPGQDPQFLISFYEKMQSDKGSIPDRFSAQQFSDYHSELNMSSLELGDSALYFCASSSSLVQRNYGYTFGSGTRLTVV.

The V gene is TRBV7-9, the J gene TRBJ2-1; 8 bases match TRBD1. V gave up 4 bases and J gave up 2 bases; unmatched junction bases: 7. This CDR3 has 16 residues. The germline CDR1 and CDR2 sequences are SEHNR and FQNEAQ (reference sequence). CDR3 protein: CASSWTDREPYNEQFF. The CDR3 bases are TGTGCCAGCAGCTGGACGGACAGGGAACCCTACAATGAGCAGTTCTTC.

The chain is built from TRBV11-3 and TRBJ2-1; 13 bases map to TRBD2. The CDR3 sequence is 18 residues long. Per the germline V gene, CDR1 is SGHNT and CDR2 is YENEEA. The V segment lost 5 bases and the J segment 2 bases; nucleotides outside the gene matches: 9. The CDR3 DNA reads TGTGCCAGCAGCCGAGGACTAGCGGGAGAGTTCGCCTACAATGAGCAGTTCTTC. This translates into CASSRGLAGEFAYNEQFF.

The rearrangement joins TRBV27 to TRBJ2-1; D is undetermined. Germline assignment: CDR1 MNHEY and CDR2 SMNVEV (reference sequence). The CDR3 extends over 12 amino acids. Trimming cost V 4 bases and J 8 bases, with 9 bases left between them. The CDR3: CASSSNLDEQFF. The CDR3 DNA sequence: TGTGCCAGCAGTTCCAACTTGGATGAGCAGTTCTTC.

On this clone itself: Within the sample, other DNA sequences also encode this same CDR3. This sequence joins TRBV9 and TRBJ2-7; D is unclear. With 0 bases removed from V and 6 bases from J, the gap between germline ends came to 10 bases. This CDR3 has 13 residues. Germline CDR1 is SGDLS and CDR2 is YYNGEE. In DNA form, the CDR3 reads TGTGCCAGCAGCGTAGACGGACCAAGCGAGCAGTACTTC. Its protein product is CASSVDGPSEQYF.

This chain uses TRBV5-1 with TRBJ2-5; tentatively, D is TRBD1 (6 bases). The V end was cut by 6 bases, the J end by 4 bases, with 19 bases between. Germline loops: CDR1 SGHRS, CDR2 YFSETQ. CDR3 length: 15 residues. The CDR3 loop reads CASTPQQGMGETQYF. The CDR3 nucleotides are TGCGCCAGCACCCCGCAACAGGGAATGGGAGAGACCCAGTACTTC. The entire variable domain, with the rest obtained from reference TRBV5-1 and TRBJ2-5, is as follows: KAGVTQTPRYLIKTRGQQVTLSCSPISGHRSVSWYQQTPGQGLQFLFEYFSETQRNKGNFPGRFSGRQFSNSRSEMNVSTLELGDSALYLCASTPQQGMGETQYFGPGTRLLVL.

V gene TRBV7-9 combines with J gene TRBJ2-1, with 7 bases matching TRBD2. The CDR3 totals 16 residues. The trim removed 2 bases at V and 5 bases at J, leaving 9 bases unmatched. Germline V gene lookup returns CDR1 SEHNR and CDR2 FQNEAQ (reference sequence). CDR3 loop: CASSLRAGRRHNEQFF. The CDR3 DNA follows: TGTGCCAGCAGCTTACGAGCGGGACGAAGACACAATGAGCAGTTCTTC. The whole variable domain, remainder taken from reference TRBV7-9 and TRBJ2-1, is DTGVSQNPRHKITKRGQNVTFRCDPISEHNRLYWYRQTLGQGPEFLTYFQNEAQLEKSRLLSDRFSAERPKGSFSTLEIQRTEQGDSAMYLCASSLRAGRRHNEQFFGPGTRLTVL.

The chain couples TRBV9 to TRBJ2-7; D unclear. Trimming pared 6 bases from V and 0 bases from J, leaving 25 bases between. CDR1 SGDLS and CDR2 YYNGEE come from the germline V gene. CDR3 size: 18 residues. CDR3 in DNA: TGTGCCAGCACCCGCACCCGACCCGCAGACCGTTGCTCCTACGAGCAGTACTTC. Protein: CASTRTRPADRCSYEQYF.

V usage is TRBV7-9 and J usage is TRBJ2-1, with 11 bases identical to TRBD2. Germline CDR1 reads SEHNR; CDR2 reads FQNEAQ (reference sequence). Losses at the gene ends were 2 bases for V and 8 bases for J; bases not matched to a gene: 2. The CDR3 covers 14 residues. CDR3 sequence reads: CASSLTSGSYEQFF. CDR3 in DNA: TGTGCCAGCAGCTTAACTAGCGGGAGTTATGAGCAGTTCTTC.

The V and J genes are TRBV19 and TRBJ2-1; TRBD2 agrees at 11 bases. The V gene's germline CDR1 is LNHDA and CDR2 SQIVND (reference sequence). The CDR3 extends over 19 amino acids. Unmatched junction bases numbered 15, after V lost 2 bases and J lost 6 bases. As DNA, the CDR3 is TGTGCCAGTAGTATAAACCCGGGACTAGCGGACCGTGTTGGCAATGAGCAGTTCTTC. It yields the protein CASSINPGLADRVGNEQFF. The complete variable domain, with remaining parts taken from reference TRBV19 and TRBJ2-1, reads DGGITQSPKYLFRKEGQNVTLSCEQNLNHDAMYWYRQDPGQGLRLIYYSQIVNDFQKGDIAEGYSVSREKKESFPLTVTSAQKNPTAFYLCASSINPGLADRVGNEQFFGPGTRLTVL.

The chain carries TRBV27 and TRBJ2-2; 9 bases map to TRBD1. This CDR3 is built from 15 residues. Trimming removed 7 bases from V and 4 bases from J; junction bases left unmatched: 7. The germline gives CDR1 MNHEY, CDR2 SMNVEV (reference sequence). DNA for the CDR3: TGTGCCAGCAAAAGAGGGACAGGGATCACCGGGGAGCTGTTTTTT. Its protein is CASKRGTGITGELFF.

This chain connects TRBV2 to TRBJ2-7; perhaps TRBD1 as D (5 bases). Trimming stripped 4 bases from V and 1 base from J, with 11 bases between. The CDR3 consists of 14 residues. Germline V CDR1 and CDR2: SNHLY, FYNNEI. This CDR3 reads CASSGSGISYEQYF. CDR3 sequence (DNA): TGTGCCAGCAGTGGGTCAGGGATATCCTACGAGCAGTACTTC.

In nucleotides, the CDR3 is TGTGCCAGCAGCCCCCGGGTCAGGGAGACCCAGTACTTC. This encodes CASSPRVRETQYF. V usage is TRBV7-9 and J usage is TRBJ2-5; D is unresolved. The CDR3 loop spans 13 amino acids. The germline gives CDR1 SEHNR, CDR2 FQNEAQ (reference sequence). V was trimmed by 5 bases and J by 5 bases, leaving 12 bases between them.

The chain links TRBV7-9 to TRBJ2-7, with 7 nucleotides matching TRBD1. After removal of 4 bases from V and 5 bases from J, the junction contained 11 bases not matched to a gene. Looked up from germline, CDR1 is SEHNR and CDR2 is FQNEAQ (reference sequence). CDR3 length equals 15 residues. CDR3 sequence (DNA): TGTGCCAGCAGCTCCGATACCGACAGGGCCCACGAGCAGTACTTC. Amino acids: CASSSDTDRAHEQYF.

V and J are TRBV6-5 and TRBJ2-1, with unresolved D. Per germline, CDR1 MNHEY and CDR2 SVGAGI. CDR3 length: 14 residues. Trimming took off 6 bases at V and 0 bases at J, with 9 bases between the two ends. The CDR3 nucleotides read TGTGCCAGCAGATTACTTAGCTCCTACAATGAGCAGTTCTTC. It yields the protein CASRLLSSYNEQFF.

V gene TRBV6-1 combines with J gene TRBJ2-7; D unclear. Germline CDR1 and CDR2: MNHNS and SASEGT. CDR3 length equals 13 residues. V dropped 1 base and J dropped 3 bases, with 7 bases sitting between them. CDR3 nucleotides: TGTGCCAGCAGTGAAGGTCGGAACTACGAGCAGTACTTC. Encoded protein: CASSEGRNYEQYF.

The V gene is TRBV2, the J gene TRBJ1-4; no definite D call. With 7 bases removed from V and 3 bases from J, the gap between germline ends came to 9 bases. Germline values: CDR1 SNHLY, CDR2 FYNNEI. CDR3 length: 13 residues. The CDR3 protein is CASTSQANEKLFF. The CDR3 nucleotides are TGTGCCAGCACGAGTCAGGCTAATGAAAAACTGTTTTTT.

This rearrangement joins TRBV27 to TRBJ1-2; D gene ambiguous. The ends were cut back, 0 bases at V and 4 bases at J, with 9 bases in the middle. The germline gives CDR1 MNHEY, CDR2 SMNVEV (reference sequence). This CDR3 comprises 14 residues. CDR3 nucleotides: TGTGCCAGCAGTTTATCGAGGGCAGTCTATGGCTACACCTTC. Its protein is CASSLSRAVYGYTF.

As DNA, the CDR3 is TGCAGCGTTGAATGGGGGACAGGGTATGGCCAAGAGACCCAGTACTTC. This sequence encodes CSVEWGTGYGQETQYF. This rearrangement joins TRBV29-1 to TRBJ2-5; 9 bases are shared with TRBD1. The CDR3 contains 16 residues. After removal of 2 bases from V and 1 base from J, the junction contained 8 bases not matched to a gene. The V gene's germline CDR1 is SQVTM and CDR2 ANQGSEA.

The chain couples TRBV30 to TRBJ1-2, with D unclear. The CDR3 has 13 amino acids. The germline CDR1 and CDR2 sequences are GTSNPN and SVGIG (reference sequence). V gave up 4 bases and J gave up 8 bases, with 17 bases separating them. The CDR3: CAWTAGTQKGYTF. DNA for the CDR3: TGTGCCTGGACCGCCGGAACCCAGAAGGGCTACACCTTC.

The gene calls are TRBV6-6 and TRBJ1-3, with D uncertain. Germline V CDR1 and CDR2: MNHNY, SVGAGI (reference sequence). This CDR3 has 15 residues. The V and J ends lost 6 bases and 0 bases respectively, with 12 bases between them. The CDR3 region is CASSFVGSSGNTIYF. As DNA, the CDR3 is TGTGCCAGCAGCTTCGTCGGGAGCTCTGGAAACACCATATATTTT.

The rearrangement uses TRBV28 and TRBJ2-2; D not resolved. The CDR3 loop spans 13 amino acids. Trimming removed 6 bases at V and 7 bases at J, with 12 bases between. CDR1 and CDR2 from the germline V gene are MDHEN and SYDVKM. This CDR3 is CASSFSTVGELFF. The CDR3 DNA is TGTGCCAGCAGCTTCTCGACTGTCGGGGAGCTGTTTTTT.